Listed here are 32 T cell receptor beta chains from one sample, sequenced in a study of Graves' ophthalmopathy and Graves' hyperthyroidism (dated by TCRdb to the late 2010s). Reads for this sample came from an Illumina HiSeq 2000. For repertoire sequencing, TCR beta CDR3 regions were amplified from RNA transcripts. HTBI primers and the Qiagen OneStep RT-PCR kit were used in a first-round RT-PCR, which was followed by a second-round multiplex PCR, size selection and purification. TCRdb itself trimmed the public reads at Q25 with fastp, ran MiXCR and retained productive beta chains. Each entry merges the rows of one CDR3 protein and shows their most common DNA and genes. Across this sample there are about 400,000 distinct CDR3 sequences, with roughly 18% seen only once. The ten largest clones represent roughly 1.5% of the sample. Source material: peripheral blood. These receptors were collected from a woman under 30 with Graves' ophthalmopathy. Donor details come from another sample of the same person, matched by shared clones.

This clonotype has ten or more counts. This chain uses TRBV20-1 with TRBJ2-7; no definite D call. Trimming cost V 2 bases and J 3 bases, with 14 bases left between them. Germline lookup yields CDR1 DFQATT and CDR2 SNEGSKA (reference sequence). The CDR3 totals 14 residues. CDR3 region: CSARIGGSGYEQYF. The CDR3 bases are TGCAGTGCTAGAATTGGCGGTTCGGGCTACGAGCAGTACTTC.

This clonotype was counted many times. V and J are TRBV6-2 or TRBV6-3 and TRBJ1-2; 9 bases agree with TRBD1. Germline V CDR1 and CDR2: MNHEY, SVGEGT. This CDR3 spans 17 amino acids. The V and J ends lost 1 base and 1 base, in that order; junction bases with no gene match: 7. The CDR3 region is CASSYFTGTGINYGYTF. The CDR3 DNA reads as TGTGCCAGCAGTTACTTCACTGGGACAGGGATTAACTATGGCTACACCTTC.

This clonotype was seen repeatedly, ten times or more. A read error may explain this, as a much larger clone is one base away. Here the CDR3 DNA reads TGTGCCAGCTCACCAATTCGGGGCGACTATGGCTGCACCTTC. The encoded protein is CASSPIRGDYGCTF. V is TRBV18 and J is TRBJ1-2; a possible D gene is TRBD1 (5 bases). Germline assignment: CDR1 KGHSH and CDR2 LQKENI. This CDR3 is 14 amino acids long.

The sample holds many counts of this clonotype. The gene calls are TRBV24-1 and TRBJ2-1, with 7 bases aligning to TRBD1. Germline CDR1 KGHDR, CDR2 SFDVKD. The CDR3 spans 14 residues. Unmatched junction bases numbered 3, after V lost 5 bases and J lost 3 bases. The CDR3 loop is CATSVQGHYNEQFF. The DNA of the CDR3 is TGTGCCACCAGTGTACAGGGGCACTACAATGAGCAGTTCTTC.

This clonotype was detected ten times or more. The V gene is TRBV30, the J gene TRBJ1-1; TRBD1 might be the D (5 bases). This CDR3 comprises 11 residues. The germline V and J ends were trimmed by 5 bases and 10 bases, with 14 bases remaining between them. Germline values: CDR1 GTSNPN, CDR2 SVGIG (reference sequence). CDR3 coding DNA: TGTGCCTGGGGGAAACCGAGGGGAGCTTTCTTT. Translation: CAWGKPRGAFF.

This clonotype was seen at least ten times. J is TRBJ2-7 and V is TRBV28; possibly TRBD2 for D (6 bases). The CDR3 extends over 15 amino acids. The V and J ends lost 5 bases and 0 bases respectively, with 14 bases between them. Germline values: CDR1 MDHEN, CDR2 SYDVKM. The CDR3 DNA reads TGTGCCAGCAGTGGGACTGGGTTTAGCTCCTACGAGCAGTACTTC. This sequence encodes CASSGTGFSSYEQYF.

Many counts were recorded for this clonotype. This chain connects TRBV7-3 to TRBJ1-1; 10 bases match TRBD1. The CDR3 has 14 residues. CDR1 is SGHTA and CDR2 is FQGTGA in the germline V gene. Losses at the gene ends were 7 bases for V and 7 bases for J; bases not matched to a gene: 9. The chain's CDR3 is CASNEGTGAGEAFF. Here the CDR3 DNA reads TGTGCCAGCAACGAGGGGACAGGGGCCGGTGAAGCTTTCTTT.

This clonotype was detected ten times or more. The chain is built from TRBV28 and TRBJ1-1; 9 bases are shared with TRBD1. The CDR3 has 14 amino acids. The V segment lost 7 bases and the J segment 5 bases; nucleotides outside the gene matches: 8. CDR1 MDHEN and CDR2 SYDVKM come from the germline V gene. The CDR3: CASISTGGWTEAFF. CDR3 nucleotides: TGTGCCAGCATATCTACAGGGGGCTGGACTGAAGCTTTCTTT.

This clonotype was picked up many times. J is TRBJ2-5 and V is TRBV7-2, with a tentative D call TRBD2 (5 bases). The germline V gene has CDR1 SGHTA and CDR2 FQGNSA. The V end lost 3 bases, the J end lost 6 bases, and 14 bases lay between the germline ends. The CDR3 length is 14 residues. CDR3 sequence (DNA): TGTGCCAGCAGCTTGTTCGGGGAGAGGCAGACCCAGTACTTC. It codes for CASSLFGERQTQYF.

This clonotype showed up many times. J is TRBJ2-2 and V is TRBV6-2 or TRBV6-3; D gene unclear. CDR3 length: 13 amino acids. Trimming took 4 bases from V and 6 from J, leaving 9 bases between them. Germline V gene sequence: CDR1 MNHEY, CDR2 SVGEGT. The CDR3 loop is CASSFFTSGELFF. The CDR3, as DNA: TGTGCCAGCAGTTTTTTCACCTCCGGGGAGCTGTTTTTT.

This clonotype showed up many times. The rearrangement links TRBV28 to TRBJ2-2, with 7 bases aligning to TRBD1. Germline lookup yields CDR1 MDHEN and CDR2 SYDVKM. The ends lost 5 bases at V and 1 base at J; junction bases unmatched: 4. This CDR3 has 15 amino acids. The CDR3 region has the DNA TGTGCCAGCAGTCCGGGGACAGTGAACACCGGGGAGCTGTTTTTT. It encodes CASSPGTVNTGELFF.

The table lists this clonotype with many counts. This rearrangement joins TRBV4-1 to TRBJ1-1; unclear D gene. V dropped 0 bases and J dropped 2 bases, with 10 bases sitting between them. CDR1 MGHRA and CDR2 YSYEKL come from the germline V gene. This CDR3 spans 15 amino acids. This CDR3 reads CASSQERGANTEAFF. The DNA for the CDR3 is TGCGCCAGCAGCCAAGAGAGAGGAGCAAACACTGAAGCTTTCTTT.

This clonotype has a count of ten or more. J is TRBJ2-5 and V is TRBV27; 9 bases line up with TRBD2. The ends lost 4 bases at V and 0 bases at J; junction bases unmatched: 6. This CDR3 is 16 amino acids long. Germline V gene data show CDR1 as MNHEY and CDR2 as SMNVEV (reference sequence). CDR3: CASSSFSGRHQETQYF. In DNA, the CDR3 is TGTGCCAGCAGTTCTTTTAGCGGGAGACACCAAGAGACCCAGTACTTC.

This clonotype has just a few counts. Possible read error: a much larger clone is one base away. The chain couples TRBV3-1 to TRBJ1-5, with a possible D match to TRBD1 (5 bases). The ends were cut back, 0 bases at V and 6 bases at J, with 18 bases in the middle. Germline V lookup: CDR1 LGHDT, CDR2 YNNKEL (reference sequence). The CDR3 length is 17 residues. This CDR3 is CASSQDPARDSRQPQHF. The DNA of the CDR3 is TGTGCCAGCAGCCAAGATCCGGCCAGGGATAGTCGTCAGCCCCAGCATTTT.

This clonotype was counted a few times. The V and J genes are TRBV6-2 or TRBV6-3 and TRBJ1-1; D unresolved. V was shortened by 4 bases and J by 0 bases, with 6 bases between the two germline ends. In germline, CDR1 is MNHEY, CDR2 SVGEGT. The CDR3 covers 13 residues. The CDR3 reads CASSWNVNTEAFF. CDR3 sequence (DNA): TGTGCCAGCAGTTGGAATGTGAACACTGAAGCTTTCTTT.

This clonotype was seen at least ten times. This chain joins TRBV6-2 or TRBV6-3 and TRBJ2-5, with 10 bases matching TRBD1. This CDR3 comprises 18 residues. Germline loops: CDR1 MNHEY, CDR2 SVGEGT. The V and J ends lost 2 bases and 0 bases, in that order; junction bases with no gene match: 9. The CDR3, as DNA: TGTGCCAGCAGTTACAATGTCCGGGGACAGGGGAACCAAGAGACCCAGTACTTC. It encodes CASSYNVRGQGNQETQYF.

The chain employs TRBV28 and TRBJ1-2; possibly TRBD1 for D (5 bases). The V gene lost 10 bases and the J gene lost 0 bases, with 9 bases spanning the gap. Germline-derived CDR1 and CDR2 are MDHEN and SYDVKM. The CDR3 is 12 residues long. CDR3 amino acids: CATTAANYGYTF. Here the CDR3 DNA reads TGTGCCACGACAGCAGCTAACTATGGCTACACCTTC.

This clonotype was seen many times. The chain recombines TRBV7-2 with TRBJ1-2; D is perhaps TRBD1 (5 bases). Germline CDR1 is SGHTA and CDR2 is FQGNSA. The CDR3 consists of 15 residues. V was clipped by 5 bases and J by 2 bases, with 15 bases between them. The CDR3 sequence: CASSQRRDPNYGYTF. DNA of the CDR3: TGTGCCAGCAGCCAAAGACGGGACCCAAACTATGGCTACACCTTC.

This clonotype came up many times. V usage is TRBV27 and J usage is TRBJ1-6; no definite D call. The germline CDR1 and CDR2 sequences are MNHEY and SMNVEV (reference sequence). CDR3 size: 12 residues. Trimming removed 6 bases at V and 7 bases at J, with 7 bases between. The DNA for the CDR3 is TGTGCCAGCAGACAGCGAAATTCACCCCTCCACTTT. It is translated as CASRQRNSPLHF.

The sample holds many counts of this clonotype. The gene calls are TRBV12-5 and TRBJ2-2; no definite D call. This CDR3 region has 16 residues. Trimming shortened V by 5 bases and J by 4 bases, and 17 bases separated the two germline ends. In germline, CDR1 is LGHNT, CDR2 FRNRAP. The CDR3 nucleotides read TGTGCTAGTGGTCCCCCACTGGGCTCGGGCACCGGGGAGCTGTTTTTT. The encoded protein is CASGPPLGSGTGELFF.

This clonotype appeared many times. This chain uses TRBV7-6 with TRBJ1-1, with unresolved D. CDR1 and CDR2 from the germline V gene are SGHVS and FNYEAQ. The ends were cut back, 5 bases at V and 1 base at J, with 11 bases in the middle. The CDR3 is 14 residues long. CDR3: CASSPINRNTEAFF. CDR3 coding DNA: TGTGCCAGCAGCCCGATTAACAGGAACACTGAAGCTTTCTTT. Full variable domain (rest looked up from reference TRBV7-6 and TRBJ1-1): GAGVSQSPRYKVTKRGQDVALRCDPISGHVSLYWYRQALGQGPEFLTYFNYEAQQDKSGLPNDRFSAERPEGSISTLTIQRTEQRDSAMYRCASSPINRNTEAFFGQGTRLTVV.

In this sample, this clonotype turned up many times. The J gene is TRBJ2-4, the V gene TRBV6-5; perhaps TRBD2 as D (5 bases). This CDR3 is built from 14 residues. The V end was cut by 7 bases, the J end by 15 bases, with 25 bases between. From germline, CDR1 is MNHEY and CDR2 SVGAGI. Written as DNA, the CDR3 is TGTGCCAGCACCCCAGAGGGTTCCTGGGCCTACGGGTACTTC. It encodes CASTPEGSWAYGYF.

The rearrangement uses TRBV7-8 and TRBJ1-6; D unresolved. Trimming left V 2 bases short and J 10 bases short, with 12 bases between. This CDR3 region has 14 residues. Looked up from germline, CDR1 is SGHVS and CDR2 is FQNEAQ. CDR3: CASSLTERTSPLHF. The CDR3 DNA follows: TGTGCCAGCAGCTTAACAGAGCGTACCTCACCCCTCCACTTT. The variable domain in full, with the rest retrieved from reference TRBV7-8 and TRBJ1-6, is GAGVSQSPRYKVAKRGQDVALRCDPISGHVSLFWYQQALGQGPEFLTYFQNEAQLDKSGLPSDRFFAERPEGSVSTLKIQRTQQEDSAVYLCASSLTERTSPLHFGNGTRLTVT.

The chain has TRBV28 and TRBJ1-5, with D tentatively TRBD1 (6 bases). The V end lost 5 bases, the J end lost 6 bases, and 8 bases lay between the germline ends. Germline lookup yields CDR1 MDHEN and CDR2 SYDVKM. The length of the CDR3 is 12 residues. CDR3 sequence (DNA): TGTGCCAGCAGTACAGGGCCTCAGCCCCAGCATTTT. This translates into CASSTGPQPQHF. Using reference TRBV28 and TRBJ1-5 for the parts outside the CDR3, the full variable domain is DVKVTQSSRYLVKRTGEKVFLECVQDMDHENMFWYRQDPGLGLRLIYFSYDVKMKEKGDIPEGYSVSREKKERFSLILESASTNQTSMYLCASSTGPQPQHFGDGTRLSIL.

This clonotype showed up many times. V and J are TRBV6-5 and TRBJ2-4; D is unclear. CDR3 length equals 17 residues. The germline V gene encodes CDR1 MNHEY and CDR2 SVGAGI. V lost 3 bases, J lost 2 bases, and 17 bases lay in between. CDR3 bases: TGTGCCAGCAGTTATGTCCACCTCAGTAATCCCAAAAACATTCAGTACTTC. It specifies CASSYVHLSNPKNIQYF.

This clonotype was observed many times. A read error may be the cause here, since a much bigger clone is one base away. This chain uses TRBV9 with TRBJ1-2; D not certain. The CDR3 loop spans 11 amino acids. The germline gives CDR1 SGDLS, CDR2 YYNGEE. The CDR3 DNA reads as TGTGCCAGCATTCCTAACTATGGCTACGCCTTC. It specifies CASIPNYGYAF.

The chain recombines TRBV6-4 with TRBJ2-4, with a weak D call TRBD2 (7 bases). This CDR3 is built from 14 residues. V was trimmed by 6 bases and J by 3 bases, leaving 12 bases between them. Germline V gene lookup returns CDR1 MRHNA and CDR2 SNTAGT. DNA of the CDR3: TGTGCCAGCAGCGTAGGGGGGGGCAAAAACATTCAGTACTTC. The encoded protein is CASSVGGGKNIQYF.

The V gene is TRBV20-1, the J gene TRBJ2-4, with a weak D call TRBD1 (6 bases). This CDR3 comprises 15 residues. The ends were cut back, 6 bases at V and 0 bases at J, with 15 bases in the middle. Per the germline V gene, CDR1 is DFQATT and CDR2 is SNEGSKA (reference sequence). CDR3 sequence reads: CSALRGSLAKNIQYF. The CDR3 nucleotides are TGCAGTGCGCTCAGGGGAAGCTTAGCCAAAAACATTCAGTACTTC.

At least ten counts were recorded for this clonotype. V and J are TRBV4-3 and TRBJ2-7; 9 bases match TRBD1. The CDR3 spans 14 residues. Trimming took 3 bases from V and 3 from J; bases not matched to a gene: 3. In germline, CDR1 is LGHNA, CDR2 YSLEER. The CDR3 sequence is CASSQNRGHYEQYF. The CDR3 DNA reads as TGCGCCAGCAGCCAGAACAGGGGGCACTACGAGCAGTACTTC.

The chain links TRBV18 to TRBJ1-2; D unresolved. V was shortened by 3 bases and J by 3 bases, with 14 bases between the two germline ends. The CDR3 is 15 residues long. CDR1 and CDR2 (germline): KGHSH, LQKENI. The CDR3 spells CASSPAGKPYYGYTF. Here the CDR3 DNA reads TGTGCCAGCTCACCCGCTGGGAAGCCTTACTATGGCTACACCTTC. Supplemented by reference TRBV18 and TRBJ1-2, the full variable domain reads NAGVMQNPRHLVRRRGQEARLRCSPMKGHSHVYWYRQLPEEGLKFMVYLQKENIIDESGMPKERFSAEFPKEGPSILRIQQVVRGDSAAYFCASSPAGKPYYGYTFGSGTRLTVV.

Ten or more counts support this clonotype. This chain uses TRBV6-5 with TRBJ1-1; the D gene is possibly TRBD1 (5 bases). This CDR3 is built from 12 residues. The V end lost 2 bases, the J end lost 7 bases, and 8 bases lay between the germline ends. Germline V lookup: CDR1 MNHEY, CDR2 SVGAGI. The CDR3 region is CASSYGAGEAFF. Here the CDR3 DNA reads TGTGCCAGCAGTTACGGGGCCGGTGAAGCTTTCTTT.

This chain connects TRBV7-2 to TRBJ1-5; D not resolved. The CDR3 totals 15 residues. CDR1 is SGHTA and CDR2 is FQGNSA in the germline V gene. V was shortened by 7 bases and J by 5 bases, with 18 bases between the two germline ends. Here the CDR3 DNA reads TGTGCCAGCATCCCTCGCAAACGAGCCCATCAGCCCCAGCATTTT. Translation gives CASIPRKRAHQPQHF.